This paragraph reports one T cell receptor (beta chain). The record originates from a study of blood T cell repertoires in COVID-19. Overall study: Acute-phase and convalescent COVID-19 samples originated in the United States, Italy and Spain. Sample material is recorded as cDNA or gDNA derived from T cells, B-cell-depleted T cells, or PBMCs.

In the source study's methods: Nucleated cell number was recorded as an estimate derived from reference gene primer amplification. Sequencing was performed with immunoSEQ multiplex PCR; in TCRdb, only in-frame clones are kept and a portion is missing. V, J and clone size reflect that table, while D and trimming were determined from the DNA. The top ten hold about 9.1% of the sample, which has approximately 250,000 clones, about 80% seen once. This TCR came from a human donor in a cohort sampled during active COVID-19. The sequenced sample was peripheral blood.

CDR3 sequence reads: CAISERELGELFF. The CDR3 region has the DNA TGTGCCATCAGTGAGCGGGAACTCGGGGAGCTGTTTTTT. This rearrangement joins TRBV10-3 to TRBJ2-2; D may be TRBD2 (5 bases). Trimming pared 2 bases from V and 7 bases from J, leaving 8 bases between. Germline CDR1 reads ENHRY; CDR2 reads SYGVKD. This CDR3 is 13 amino acids long.